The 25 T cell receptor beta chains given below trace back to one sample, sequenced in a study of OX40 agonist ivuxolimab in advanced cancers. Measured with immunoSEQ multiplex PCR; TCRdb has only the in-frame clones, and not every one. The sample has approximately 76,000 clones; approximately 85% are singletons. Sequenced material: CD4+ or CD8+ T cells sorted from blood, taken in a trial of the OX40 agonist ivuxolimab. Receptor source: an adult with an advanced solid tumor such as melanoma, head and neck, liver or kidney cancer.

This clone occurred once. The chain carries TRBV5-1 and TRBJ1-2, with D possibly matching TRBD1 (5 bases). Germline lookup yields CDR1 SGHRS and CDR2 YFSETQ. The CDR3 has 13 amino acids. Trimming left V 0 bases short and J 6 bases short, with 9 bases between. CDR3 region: CASSLAGRDGYTF. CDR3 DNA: TGCGCCAGCAGCTTGGCGGGCAGGGATGGCTACACCTTC.

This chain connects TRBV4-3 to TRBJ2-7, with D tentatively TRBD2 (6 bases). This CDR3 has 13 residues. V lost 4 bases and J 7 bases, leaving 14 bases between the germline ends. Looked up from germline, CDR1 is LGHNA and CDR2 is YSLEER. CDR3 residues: CASSPAFGGEQYF. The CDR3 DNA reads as TGCGCCAGCAGCCCGGCATTTGGGGGGGAGCAGTACTTC.

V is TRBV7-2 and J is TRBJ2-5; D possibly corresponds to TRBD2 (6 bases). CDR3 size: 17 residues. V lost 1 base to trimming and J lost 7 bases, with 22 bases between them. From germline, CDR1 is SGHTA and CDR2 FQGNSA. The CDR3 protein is CASSLGSRGGGAGTQYF. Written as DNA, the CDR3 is TGTGCCAGCAGCTTAGGGTCGCGGGGTGGCGGGGCAGGGACCCAGTACTTC.

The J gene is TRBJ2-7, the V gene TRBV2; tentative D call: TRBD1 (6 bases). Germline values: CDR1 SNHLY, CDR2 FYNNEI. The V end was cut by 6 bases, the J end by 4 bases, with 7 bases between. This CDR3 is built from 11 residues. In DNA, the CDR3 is TGTGCCAGCAGGCAGGGGTACGAGCAGTACTTC. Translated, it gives CASRQGYEQYF. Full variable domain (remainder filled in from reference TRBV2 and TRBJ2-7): EPEVTQTPSHQVTQMGQEVILRCVPISNHLYFYWYRQILGQKVEFLVSFYNNEISEKSEIFDDQFSVERPDGSNFTLKIRSTKLEDSAMYFCASRQGYEQYFGPGTRLTVT.

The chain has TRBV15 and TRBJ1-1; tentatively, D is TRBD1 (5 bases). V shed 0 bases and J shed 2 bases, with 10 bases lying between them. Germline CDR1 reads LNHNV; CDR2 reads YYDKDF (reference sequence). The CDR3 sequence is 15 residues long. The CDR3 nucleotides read TGTGCCACCAGCAGAGATCCAGGGAGTAACACTGAAGCTTTCTTT. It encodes CATSRDPGSNTEAFF.

Here the CDR3 DNA reads TGTGCCAGCCAACTGGGACTGCTCTCTGGGGCCAACGTCCTGACTTTC. Protein sequence: CASQLGLLSGANVLTF. The chain joins TRBV7-2 to TRBJ2-6; maybe TRBD2 (6 bases). The V end was cut by 8 bases, the J end by 0 bases, with 14 bases between. The CDR3 covers 16 residues. Germline CDR1 reads SGHTA; CDR2 reads FQGNSA.

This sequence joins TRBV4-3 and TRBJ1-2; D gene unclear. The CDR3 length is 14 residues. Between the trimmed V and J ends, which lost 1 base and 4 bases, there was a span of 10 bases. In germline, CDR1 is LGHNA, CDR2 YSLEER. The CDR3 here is CASSQVTGLYGYTF. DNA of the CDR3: TGCGCCAGCAGCCAAGTTACGGGCCTCTATGGCTACACCTTC.

The CDR3 reads CASSVRYTDTQYF. CDR3 coding DNA: TGTGCCAGCAGTGTACGTTACACAGATACGCAGTATTTT. This rearrangement joins TRBV2 to TRBJ2-3; D unclear. V lost 4 bases and J 2 bases, leaving 7 bases between the germline ends. This CDR3 has 13 amino acids. The germline V gene has CDR1 SNHLY and CDR2 FYNNEI.

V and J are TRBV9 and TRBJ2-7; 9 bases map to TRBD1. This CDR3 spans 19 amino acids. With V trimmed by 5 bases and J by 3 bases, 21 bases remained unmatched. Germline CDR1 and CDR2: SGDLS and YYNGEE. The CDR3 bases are TGTGCCAGCAGGCCACACCCCGTTACAGGGGGCCTGATCGGCTACGAGCAGTACTTC. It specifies CASRPHPVTGGLIGYEQYF.

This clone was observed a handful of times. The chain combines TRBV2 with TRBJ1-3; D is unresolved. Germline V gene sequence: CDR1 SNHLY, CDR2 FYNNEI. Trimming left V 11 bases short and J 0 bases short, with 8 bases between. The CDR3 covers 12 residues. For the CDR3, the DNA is TGTGCCGGCCAGAGCTCTGGAAACACCATATATTTT. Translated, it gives CAGQSSGNTIYF.

CDR3 amino acids: CASSPPGQPNEKLFF. The CDR3 nucleotides read TGTGCCAGCTCACCTCCGGGACAGCCAAATGAAAAACTGTTTTTT. The chain joins TRBV18 to TRBJ1-4, with TRBD1 identical over 7 bases. The V and J ends lost 3 bases and 5 bases, in that order; junction bases with no gene match: 6. Germline assignment: CDR1 KGHSH and CDR2 LQKENI. This CDR3 has 15 residues.

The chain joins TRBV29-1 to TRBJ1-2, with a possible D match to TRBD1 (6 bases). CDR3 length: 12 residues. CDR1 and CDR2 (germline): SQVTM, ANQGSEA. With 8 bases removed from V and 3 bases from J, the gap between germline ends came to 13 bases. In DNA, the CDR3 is TGCAGCCCCTGGGACATAGACTATGGCTACACCTTC. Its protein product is CSPWDIDYGYTF.

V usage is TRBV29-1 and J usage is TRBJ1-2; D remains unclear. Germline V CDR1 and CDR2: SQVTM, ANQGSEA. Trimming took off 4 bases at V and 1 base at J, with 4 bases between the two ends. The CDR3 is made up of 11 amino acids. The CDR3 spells CSVAVNYGYTF. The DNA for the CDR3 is TGCAGCGTTGCTGTTAACTATGGCTACACCTTC.

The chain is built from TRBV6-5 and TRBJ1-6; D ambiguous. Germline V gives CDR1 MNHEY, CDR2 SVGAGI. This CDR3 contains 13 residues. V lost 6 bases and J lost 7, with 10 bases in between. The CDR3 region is CASSVLQNSPLHF. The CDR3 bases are TGTGCCAGCAGCGTCCTACAGAATTCACCCCTCCACTTT.

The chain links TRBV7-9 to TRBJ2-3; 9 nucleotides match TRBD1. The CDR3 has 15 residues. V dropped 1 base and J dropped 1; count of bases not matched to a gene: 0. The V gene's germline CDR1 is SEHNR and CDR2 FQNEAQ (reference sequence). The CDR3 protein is CASSLGQGGTDTQYF. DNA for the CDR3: TGTGCCAGCAGCTTAGGACAGGGGGGCACAGATACGCAGTATTTT.

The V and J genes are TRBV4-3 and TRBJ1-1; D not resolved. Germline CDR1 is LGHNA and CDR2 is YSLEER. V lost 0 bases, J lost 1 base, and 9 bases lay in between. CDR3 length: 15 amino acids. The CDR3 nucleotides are TGCGCCAGCAGCCAAGATCCCGACGGGAACACTGAAGCTTTCTTT. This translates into CASSQDPDGNTEAFF.

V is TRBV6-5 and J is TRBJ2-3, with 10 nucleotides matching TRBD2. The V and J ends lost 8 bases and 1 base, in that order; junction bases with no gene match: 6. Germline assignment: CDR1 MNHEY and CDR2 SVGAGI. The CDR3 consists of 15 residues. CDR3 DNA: TGTGCCAGCGGTAGCGGGGGGCCTCGCACAGATACGCAGTATTTT. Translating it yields CASGSGGPRTDTQYF.

The CDR3 DNA follows: TGTGCCAGCAGCCAAGGGGACTTGGGCACTGAAGCTTTCTTT. Translated, it gives CASSQGDLGTEAFF. This chain uses TRBV7-3 with TRBJ1-1; TRBD1 is a possible D gene (5 bases). The CDR3 has 14 amino acids. CDR1 and CDR2 (germline): SGHTA, FQGTGA. The germline V and J ends were trimmed by 5 bases and 4 bases, with 14 bases remaining between them.

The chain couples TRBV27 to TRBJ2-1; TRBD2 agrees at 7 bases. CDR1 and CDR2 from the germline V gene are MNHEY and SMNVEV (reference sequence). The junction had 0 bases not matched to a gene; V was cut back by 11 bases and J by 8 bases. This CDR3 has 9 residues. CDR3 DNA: TGTGCCGCGGGGGATGAGCAGTTCTTC. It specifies CAAGDEQFF.

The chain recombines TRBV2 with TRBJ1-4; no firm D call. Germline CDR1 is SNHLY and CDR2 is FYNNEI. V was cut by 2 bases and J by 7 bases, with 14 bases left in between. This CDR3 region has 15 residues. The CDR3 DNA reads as TGTGCCAGCAGTGAACCGGAGAGGGTAGCTGAAAAACTGTTTTTT. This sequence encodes CASSEPERVAEKLFF.

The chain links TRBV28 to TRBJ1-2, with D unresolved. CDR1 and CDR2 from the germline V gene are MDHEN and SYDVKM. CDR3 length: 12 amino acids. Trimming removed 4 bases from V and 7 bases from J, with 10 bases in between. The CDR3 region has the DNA TGTGCCAGCAGTTCGGCTCAGCGTGGCTACACCTTC. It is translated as CASSSAQRGYTF.

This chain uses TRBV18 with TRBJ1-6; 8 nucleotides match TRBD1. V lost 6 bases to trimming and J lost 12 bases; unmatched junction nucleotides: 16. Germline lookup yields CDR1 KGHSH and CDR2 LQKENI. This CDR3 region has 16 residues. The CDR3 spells CASSQTGQAGWEPLHF. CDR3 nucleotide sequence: TGTGCCAGCTCGCAGACGGGACAGGCGGGATGGGAACCCCTCCACTTT.

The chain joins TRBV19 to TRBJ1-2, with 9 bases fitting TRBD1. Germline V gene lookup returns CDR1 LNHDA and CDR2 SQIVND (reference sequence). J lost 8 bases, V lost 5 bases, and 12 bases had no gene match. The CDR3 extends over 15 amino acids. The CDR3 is CASSLRTGAMGGYTF. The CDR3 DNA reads TGTGCCAGTAGTCTCCGGACAGGGGCGATGGGGGGCTACACCTTC.

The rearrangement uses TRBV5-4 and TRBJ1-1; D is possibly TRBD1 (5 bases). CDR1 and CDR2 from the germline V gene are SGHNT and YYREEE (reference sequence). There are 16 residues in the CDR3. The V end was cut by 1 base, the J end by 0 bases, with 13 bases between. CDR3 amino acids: CASSLLAGSMNTEAFF. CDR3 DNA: TGTGCCAGCAGCTTGTTGGCAGGGTCCATGAACACTGAAGCTTTCTTT.

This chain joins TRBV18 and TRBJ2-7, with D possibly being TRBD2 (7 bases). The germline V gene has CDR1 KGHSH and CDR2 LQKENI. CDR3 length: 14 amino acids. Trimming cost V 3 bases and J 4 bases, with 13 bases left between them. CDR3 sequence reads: CASSPSGGRYEQYF. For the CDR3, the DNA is TGTGCCAGCTCACCTTCGGGGGGCCGGTACGAGCAGTACTTC.